The T cell receptor beta chain described here comes from a study of patients and donors after allogeneic stem cell transplantation. TCRdb re-called the RT-PCR reads with MiXCR, one entry per CDR3 protein. The top ten clones hold around 6% of a sample with about a million distinct CDR3 sequences, 18% of them seen once. This clonotype was observed a few times. The CDR3 is made up of 14 amino acids. CDR1 MNHNS and CDR2 SASEGT come from the germline V gene. V shed 6 bases and J 6 bases; nucleotides not matched to a gene: 3. Input material: blood, either unsorted or a sorted T cell fraction (not recorded which). The clonotype was recovered from a human donor who was either an allogeneic HSCT recipient or a stem cell or donor lymphocyte infusion donor (not recorded which). It is not recorded whose cells these are; they may come from a transplant donor. This chain joins TRBV6-1 and TRBJ1-3, with 12 nucleotides matching TRBD1. The CDR3 spells CASSWGQGANTIYF. For the CDR3, the DNA is TGTGCCAGCAGCTGGGGACAGGGGGCAAACACCATATATTTT.